The source of this T cell receptor beta chain is a study of cytomegalovirus exposure and HLA in healthy donors. This clone has a single count. The PCR was carried out with 60 Vbeta primers and 13 Jbeta primers. Assay used: immunoSEQ multiplex PCR; TCRdb lists only in-frame clones, some missing. This table has 100,000 to 150,000 clones, about three quarters appearing once. Germline CDR1 SGHNT, CDR2 YYREEE (reference sequence). V lost 5 bases and J 7 bases, leaving 10 bases between the germline ends. CDR3 length: 12 amino acids. The receptor comes from a human donor in good health. V gene TRBV5-4 combines with J gene TRBJ2-1, with D possibly TRBD1 on 6 matching bases. Material: PBMCs. Written as DNA, the CDR3 is TGTGCCAGCAGAACAGGGACGAATGAGCAGTTCTTC. This gives the protein CASRTGTNEQFF. Looking up the rest from reference TRBV5-4 and TRBJ2-1 gives the full variable domain: ETGVTQSPTHLIKTRGQQVTLRCSSQSGHNTVSWYQQALGQGPQFIFQYYREEENGRGNFPPRFSGLQFPNYSSELNVNALELDDSALYLCASRTGTNEQFFGPGTRLTVL.